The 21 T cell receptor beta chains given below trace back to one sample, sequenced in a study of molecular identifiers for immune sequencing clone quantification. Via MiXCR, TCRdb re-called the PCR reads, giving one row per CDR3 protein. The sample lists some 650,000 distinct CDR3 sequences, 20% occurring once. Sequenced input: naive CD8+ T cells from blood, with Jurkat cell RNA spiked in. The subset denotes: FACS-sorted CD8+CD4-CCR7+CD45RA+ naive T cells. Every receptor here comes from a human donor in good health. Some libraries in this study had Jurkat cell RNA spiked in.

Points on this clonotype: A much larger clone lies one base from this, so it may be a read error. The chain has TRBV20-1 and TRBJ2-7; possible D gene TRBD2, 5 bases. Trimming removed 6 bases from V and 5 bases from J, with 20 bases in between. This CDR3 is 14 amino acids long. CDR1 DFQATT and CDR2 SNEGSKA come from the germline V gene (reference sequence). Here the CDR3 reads CSAIMERSAHEQYF. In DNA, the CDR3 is TGCAGTGCCATAATGGAGCGGAGCGCCCACGAGCAGTACTTC.

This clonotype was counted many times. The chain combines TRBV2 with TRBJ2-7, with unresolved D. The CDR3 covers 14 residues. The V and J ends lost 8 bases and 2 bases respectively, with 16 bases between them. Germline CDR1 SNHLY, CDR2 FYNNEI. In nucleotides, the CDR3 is TGTGCCAGCCAAGACCCAATTACAACCTACGAGCAGTACTTC. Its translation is CASQDPITTYEQYF.

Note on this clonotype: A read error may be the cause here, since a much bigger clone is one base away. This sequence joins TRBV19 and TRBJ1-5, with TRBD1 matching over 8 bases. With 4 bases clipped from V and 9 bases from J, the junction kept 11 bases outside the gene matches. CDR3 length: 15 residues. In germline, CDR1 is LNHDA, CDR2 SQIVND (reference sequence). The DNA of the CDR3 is TGTGCCAGTAGTACCACTACCAGGGGGCAACGGCCCCAGCATTTT. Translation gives CASSTTTRGQRPQHF.

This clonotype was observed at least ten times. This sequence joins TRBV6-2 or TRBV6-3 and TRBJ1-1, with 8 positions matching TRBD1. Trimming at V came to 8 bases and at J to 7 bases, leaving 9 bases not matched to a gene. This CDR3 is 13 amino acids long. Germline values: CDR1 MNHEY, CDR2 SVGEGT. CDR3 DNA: TGTGCCAGCGAATTCTACAGGGGGATTGAAGCTTTCTTT. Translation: CASEFYRGIEAFF.

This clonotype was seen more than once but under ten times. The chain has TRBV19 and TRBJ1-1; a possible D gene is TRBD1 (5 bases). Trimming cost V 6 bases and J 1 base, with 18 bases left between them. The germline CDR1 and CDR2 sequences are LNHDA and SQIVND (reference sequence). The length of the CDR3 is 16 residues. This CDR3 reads CASRPLPRGENTEAFF. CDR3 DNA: TGTGCCAGTAGACCCCTCCCGCGGGGGGAGAACACTGAAGCTTTCTTT. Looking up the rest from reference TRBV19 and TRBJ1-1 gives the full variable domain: DGGITQSPKYLFRKEGQNVTLSCEQNLNHDAMYWYRQDPGQGLRLIYYSQIVNDFQKGDIAEGYSVSREKKESFPLTVTSAQKNPTAFYLCASRPLPRGENTEAFFGQGTRLTVV.

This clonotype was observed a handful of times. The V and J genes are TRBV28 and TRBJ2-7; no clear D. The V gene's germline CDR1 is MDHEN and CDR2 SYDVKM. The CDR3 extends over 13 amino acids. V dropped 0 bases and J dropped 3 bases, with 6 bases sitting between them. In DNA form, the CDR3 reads TGTGCCAGCAGTTTATGGCAGGACTACGAGCAGTACTTC. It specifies CASSLWQDYEQYF.

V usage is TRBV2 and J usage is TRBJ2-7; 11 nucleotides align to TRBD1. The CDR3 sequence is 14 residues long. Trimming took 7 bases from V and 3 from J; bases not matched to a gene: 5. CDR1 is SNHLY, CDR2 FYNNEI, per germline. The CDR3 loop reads CASIPGQGVYEQYF. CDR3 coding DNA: TGTGCCAGCATTCCGGGACAGGGGGTCTACGAGCAGTACTTC.

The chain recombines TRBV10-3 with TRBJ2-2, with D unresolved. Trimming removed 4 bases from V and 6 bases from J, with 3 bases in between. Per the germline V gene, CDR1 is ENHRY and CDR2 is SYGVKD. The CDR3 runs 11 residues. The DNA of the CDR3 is TGTGCCATCAGTGGTTCCGGGGAGCTGTTTTTT. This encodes CAISGSGELFF.

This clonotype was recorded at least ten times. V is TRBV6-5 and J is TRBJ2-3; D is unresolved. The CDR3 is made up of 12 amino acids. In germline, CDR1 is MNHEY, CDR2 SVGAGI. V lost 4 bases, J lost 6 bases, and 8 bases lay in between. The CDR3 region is CASSSESDTQYF. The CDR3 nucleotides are TGTGCCAGCAGTTCCGAGTCGGATACGCAGTATTTT.

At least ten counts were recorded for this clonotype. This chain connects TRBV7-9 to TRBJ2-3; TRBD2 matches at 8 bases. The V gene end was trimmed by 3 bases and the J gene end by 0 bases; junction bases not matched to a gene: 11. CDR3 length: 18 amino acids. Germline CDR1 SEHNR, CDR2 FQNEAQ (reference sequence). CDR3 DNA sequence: TGTGCCAGCAGCTTCCCCGGCGGGGCTAGCGGGAGCACAGATACGCAGTATTTT. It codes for CASSFPGGASGSTDTQYF.

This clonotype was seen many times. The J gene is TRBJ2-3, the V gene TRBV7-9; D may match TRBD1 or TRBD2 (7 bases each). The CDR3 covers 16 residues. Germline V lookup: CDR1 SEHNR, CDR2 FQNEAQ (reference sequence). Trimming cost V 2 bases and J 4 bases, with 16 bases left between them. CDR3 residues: CASSLNFQGGADTQYF. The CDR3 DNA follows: TGTGCCAGCAGCTTAAACTTCCAGGGGGGGGCAGATACGCAGTATTTT.

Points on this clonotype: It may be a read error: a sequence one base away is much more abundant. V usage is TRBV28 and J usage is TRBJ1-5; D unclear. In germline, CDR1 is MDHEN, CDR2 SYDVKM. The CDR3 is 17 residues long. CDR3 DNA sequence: TGTGCCAGCAGTTCCCCCCGTCGCGAAGGGTTGCATCAGCCCCGGCATTTT. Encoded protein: CASSSPRREGLHQPRHF.

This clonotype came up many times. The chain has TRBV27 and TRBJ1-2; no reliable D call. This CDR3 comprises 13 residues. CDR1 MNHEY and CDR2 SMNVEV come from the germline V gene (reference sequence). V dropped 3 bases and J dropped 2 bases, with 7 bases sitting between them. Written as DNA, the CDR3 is TGTGCCAGCAGTTTTGGACCGAACTATGGCTACACCTTC. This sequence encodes CASSFGPNYGYTF.

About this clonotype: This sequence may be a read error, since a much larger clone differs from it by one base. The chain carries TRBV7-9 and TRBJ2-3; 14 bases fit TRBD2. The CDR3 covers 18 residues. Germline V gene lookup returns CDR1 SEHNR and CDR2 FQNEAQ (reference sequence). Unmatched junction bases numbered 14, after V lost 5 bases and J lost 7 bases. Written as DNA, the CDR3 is TGTGCCAGCAGCCCTGGACTAGCGGGGGGCCCGGTCGTGTATACGCAGTATTTT. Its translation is CASSPGLAGGPVVYTQYF.

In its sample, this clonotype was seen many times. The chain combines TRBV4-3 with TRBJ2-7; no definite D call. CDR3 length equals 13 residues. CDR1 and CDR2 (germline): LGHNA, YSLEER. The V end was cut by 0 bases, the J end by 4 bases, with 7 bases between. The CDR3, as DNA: TGCGCCAGCAGCCAAGATCTGGGGTACGAGCAGTACTTC. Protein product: CASSQDLGYEQYF.

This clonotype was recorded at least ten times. CDR3 DNA sequence: TGTGCCAGCAGCTTACTAGCGGGGGACCCAGATACGCAGTATTTT. Protein product: CASSLLAGDPDTQYF. V and J are TRBV7-8 and TRBJ2-3; the match to TRBD2 covers 10 bases. Looked up from germline, CDR1 is SGHVS and CDR2 is FQNEAQ. This CDR3 spans 15 amino acids. J was trimmed by 4 bases and V by 2 bases; bases with no gene match: 3.

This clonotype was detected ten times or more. CDR3 sequence: CASSLAGTGGQPQHF. CDR3 DNA: TGTGCCAGCAGCTTAGCGGGGACAGGGGGTCAGCCCCAGCATTTT. V gene TRBV7-2 combines with J gene TRBJ1-5; 11 nucleotides line up with TRBD1. CDR1 is SGHTA, CDR2 FQGNSA, per germline. J was trimmed by 6 bases and V by 0 bases; bases with no gene match: 1. The CDR3 consists of 15 residues. Complete variable domain (other parts from reference TRBV7-2 and TRBJ1-5): GAGVSQSPSNKVTEKGKDVELRCDPISGHTALYWYRQSLGQGLEFLIYFQGNSAPDKSGLPSDRFSAERTGGSVSTLTIQRTQQEDSAVYLCASSLAGTGGQPQHFGDGTRLSIL.

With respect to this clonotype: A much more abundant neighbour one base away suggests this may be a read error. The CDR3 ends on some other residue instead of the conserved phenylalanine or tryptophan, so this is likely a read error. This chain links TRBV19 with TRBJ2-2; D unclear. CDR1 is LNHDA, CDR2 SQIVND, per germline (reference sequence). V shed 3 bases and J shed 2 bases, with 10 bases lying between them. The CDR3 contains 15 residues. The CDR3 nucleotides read TGTGCCAGTAGTATGCCCAGCCTTAACACCGGGGAGCTGTTTTCT. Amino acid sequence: CASSMPSLNTGELFS.

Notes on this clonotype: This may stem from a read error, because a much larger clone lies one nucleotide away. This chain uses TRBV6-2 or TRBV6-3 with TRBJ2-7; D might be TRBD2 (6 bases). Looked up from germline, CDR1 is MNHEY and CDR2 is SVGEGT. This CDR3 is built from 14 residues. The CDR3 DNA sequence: TGTGCCAGCAGTACCCAGGTCGGGGGTTACGAGCGGTACTTC. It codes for CASSTQVGGYERYF.

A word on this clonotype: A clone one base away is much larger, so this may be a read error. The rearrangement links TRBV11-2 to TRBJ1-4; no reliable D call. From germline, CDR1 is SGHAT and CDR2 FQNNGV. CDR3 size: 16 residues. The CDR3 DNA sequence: TGTGCCAGCAGCTTAGTTGGAGGGCCAACTAATGAAGAACTGTTTTTT. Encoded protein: CASSLVGGPTNEELFF. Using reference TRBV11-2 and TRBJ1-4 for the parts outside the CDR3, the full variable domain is EAGVAQSPRYKIIEKRQSVAFWCNPISGHATLYWYQQILGQGPKLLIQFQNNGVVDDSQLPKDRFSAERLKGVDSTLKIQPAKLEDSAVYLCASSLVGGPTNEELFFGSGTQLSVL.

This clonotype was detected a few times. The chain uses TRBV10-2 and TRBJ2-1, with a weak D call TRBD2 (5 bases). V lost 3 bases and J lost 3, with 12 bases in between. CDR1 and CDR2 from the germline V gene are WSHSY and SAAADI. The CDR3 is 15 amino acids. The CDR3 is CASSDPLGVYNEQFF. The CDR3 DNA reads TGCGCCAGCAGTGACCCCTTGGGAGTCTACAATGAGCAGTTCTTC.